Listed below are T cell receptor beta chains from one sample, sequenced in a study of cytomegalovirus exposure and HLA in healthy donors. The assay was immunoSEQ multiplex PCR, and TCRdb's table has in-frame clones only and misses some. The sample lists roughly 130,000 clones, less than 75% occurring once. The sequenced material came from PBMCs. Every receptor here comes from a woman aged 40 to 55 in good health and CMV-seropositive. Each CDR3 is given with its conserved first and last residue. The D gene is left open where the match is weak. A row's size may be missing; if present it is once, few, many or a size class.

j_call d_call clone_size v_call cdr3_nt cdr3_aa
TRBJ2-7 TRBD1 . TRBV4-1 TGCGCCAGCAGCCAAGATCCCCGTTCTGTGGACAGGGGGGACGAGCAGTACTTC CASSQDPRSVDRGDEQYF
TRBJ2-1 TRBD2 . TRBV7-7 TGTGCCAGCTCCCCTCCGGGGGGGCTTATCAATGAGCAGTTCTTC CASSPPGGLINEQFF
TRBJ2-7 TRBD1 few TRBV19 TGTGCCAGTAGTATAGCGACAGGGGGGGCAACCTACGAGCAGTACTTC CASSIATGGATYEQYF
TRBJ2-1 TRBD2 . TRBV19 TGTGCCAGTAGTCGGGGGGTCGCCTACAATGAGCAGTTCTTC CASSRGVAYNEQFF
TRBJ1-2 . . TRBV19 TGTGCCAGTAGTATCGTGCAGGGGATCGGCTACACCTTC CASSIVQGIGYTF
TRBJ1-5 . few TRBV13 TGTGCCAGCAGCTCGGGAACAGGGAATCAGCCCCAGCATTTT CASSSGTGNQPQHF
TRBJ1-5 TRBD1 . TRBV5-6 TGTGCCAGCAGCTCACAGGGGGGCCGGGAGCCCCAGCATTTT CASSSQGGREPQHF
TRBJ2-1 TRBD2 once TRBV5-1 TGCGCCAGCAGAGGGGCGGGAGTTAGTAATGAGCAGTTCTTC CASRGAGVSNEQFF
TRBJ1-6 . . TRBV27 TGTGCCAGCAGCTCCTCAGCGATCTATAATTCACCCCTCCACTTT CASSSSAIYNSPLHF
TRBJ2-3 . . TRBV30 TGTGCCTGGAAAATGGACTTTACGCAGTATTTT CAWKMDFTQYF